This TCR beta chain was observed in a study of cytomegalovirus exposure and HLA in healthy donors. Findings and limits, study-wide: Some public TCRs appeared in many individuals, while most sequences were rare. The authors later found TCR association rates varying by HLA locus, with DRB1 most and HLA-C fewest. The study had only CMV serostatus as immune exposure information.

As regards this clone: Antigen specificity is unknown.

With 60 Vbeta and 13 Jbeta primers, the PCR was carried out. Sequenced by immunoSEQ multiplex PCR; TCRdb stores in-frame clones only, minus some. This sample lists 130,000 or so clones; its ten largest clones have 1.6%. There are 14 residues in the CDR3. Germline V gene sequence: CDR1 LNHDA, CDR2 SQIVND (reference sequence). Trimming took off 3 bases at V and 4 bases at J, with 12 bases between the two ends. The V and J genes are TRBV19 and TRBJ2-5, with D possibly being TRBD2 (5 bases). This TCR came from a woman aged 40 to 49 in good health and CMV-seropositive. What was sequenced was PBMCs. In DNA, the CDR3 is TGTGCCAGTAGTATCTTTCCGGGGTTAGAGACCCAGTACTTC. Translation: CASSIFPGLETQYF.